Below are 23 T cell receptor beta chains sequenced from a single sample in a study of shared clonotypes between healthy human individuals. Clones were read by immunoSEQ multiplex PCR, and TCRdb kept only the in-frame ones, dropping some. Among around 510,000 clones listed, roughly 79% were seen once. Sequencing input: PBMCs. Receptors were obtained from a woman between 35 and 50 years old in good health. Some clones in this sample may be carry-over from other donors' samples.

This chain uses TRBV25-1 with TRBJ2-7; a possible D gene is TRBD2 (6 bases). The CDR3 extends over 13 amino acids. Trimming stripped 6 bases from V and 1 base from J, with 10 bases between. CDR1 is MGHDK and CDR2 is SYGVNS in the germline V gene. The CDR3 sequence: CASRGLKSYEQYF. The CDR3 nucleotides read TGTGCCAGCAGAGGACTAAAATCCTACGAGCAGTACTTC.

Notes on this clone: A far larger clone is only one base removed, so a read error is likely. The chain links TRBV6-1 to TRBJ2-7; either TRBD1 or TRBD2 may supply D (5 bases each). CDR1 is MNHNS, CDR2 SASEGT, per germline. The V end was cut by 3 bases, the J end by 7 bases, with 19 bases between. CDR3 length: 15 residues. DNA for the CDR3: TGTGCCAGCAGTGAGGGATTCGGGGACGGCGGGGAGCAGTACTTC. Translating gives CASSEGFGDGGEQYF.

This clone came up once. The genes are TRBV18 and TRBJ2-5, with 8 bases fitting TRBD1. The CDR3 totals 14 residues. Germline assignment: CDR1 KGHSH and CDR2 LQKENI. Losses at the gene ends were 4 bases for V and 2 bases for J; bases not matched to a gene: 3. The CDR3, as DNA: TGTGCCAGCTCACTAAACAGGGGGCAAGAGACCCAGTACTTC. The encoded protein is CASSLNRGQETQYF.

The rearrangement links TRBV4-1 to TRBJ2-3; 15 bases fit TRBD2. The CDR3 length is 18 residues. Trimming at V came to 5 bases and at J to 3 bases, leaving 9 bases not matched to a gene. Germline CDR1 reads MGHRA; CDR2 reads YSYEKL. The DNA for the CDR3 is TGCGCCAGCAGCGCTGGACTAGCGGGAGGGCCGGGGACAGATACGCAGTATTTT. Its translation: CASSAGLAGGPGTDTQYF.

The chain joins TRBV18 to TRBJ2-7; 9 positions agree with TRBD1. V lost 2 bases to trimming and J lost 4 bases; unmatched junction nucleotides: 3. Germline-derived CDR1 and CDR2 are KGHSH and LQKENI. The CDR3 has 14 amino acids. The CDR3, as DNA: TGTGCCAGCTCACCAAGGACAGGGGAATACGAGCAGTACTTC. Translation: CASSPRTGEYEQYF.

The CDR3 is CASSLGGIGGGYGYTF. CDR3 coding DNA: TGTGCCAGCAGCTTAGGAGGAATAGGGGGCGGCTATGGCTACACCTTC. The chain carries TRBV7-8 and TRBJ1-2, with 7 bases lining up with TRBD1. V trimming: 1 base; J trimming: 4 bases; junction bases outside the gene matches: 9. CDR1 is SGHVS and CDR2 is FQNEAQ in the germline V gene. The CDR3 is 16 amino acids.

The rearrangement uses TRBV21-1 and TRBJ1-5. TRBV21-1 counts as a pseudogene. The CDR3 runs to 12 residues. The DNA for the CDR3 is TGTGCCAGCAGCGCCAATAATCAGCCCCAGCATTTT. Residues: CASSANNQPQHF.

Concerning this clone itself: Other DNA sequences of this sample code for an identical CDR3. This sequence joins TRBV6-6 and TRBJ2-2; D tentatively reads TRBD1 or TRBD2 (5 bases each). The V and J ends lost 7 bases and 4 bases respectively, with 13 bases between them. Looked up from germline, CDR1 is MNHNY and CDR2 is SVGAGI (reference sequence). The CDR3 totals 14 residues. The CDR3 bases are TGTGCCAGCAAAGAGGGGAGTAGCACCGGGGAGCTGTTTTTT. It codes for CASKEGSSTGELFF.

The chain recombines TRBV30 with TRBJ2-5, with TRBD2 matching over 7 bases. Germline lookup yields CDR1 GTSNPN and CDR2 SVGIG (reference sequence). V trimming: 0 bases; J trimming: 4 bases; junction bases outside the gene matches: 8. The CDR3 consists of 15 residues. The CDR3 bases are TGTGCCTGGAGTGTACGTCTGGGGGGGGGAGAGACCCAGTACTTC. Translated, it gives CAWSVRLGGGETQYF.

This sequence joins TRBV27 and TRBJ2-7; TRBD2 matches at 9 bases. The CDR3 length is 17 residues. In germline, CDR1 is MNHEY, CDR2 SMNVEV (reference sequence). Trimming took 7 bases from V and 4 from J; bases not matched to a gene: 17. The CDR3 protein is CASIKAIVAGALYEQYF. Written as DNA, the CDR3 is TGTGCCAGCATTAAGGCCATCGTAGCGGGGGCATTGTACGAGCAGTACTTC.

CDR3 protein: CASSCGEPRIFLKIQYF. The CDR3 bases are TGTGCCAGCAGTTGCGGAGAACCCAGGATCTTCCTTAAGATTCAGTACTTC. The chain has TRBV27 and TRBJ2-4; D uncertain. The CDR3 has 17 amino acids. The germline V gene encodes CDR1 MNHEY and CDR2 SMNVEV (reference sequence). The V end was cut by 4 bases, the J end by 10 bases, with 26 bases between.

This sequence joins TRBV7-8 and TRBJ1-2; D uncertain. Germline V CDR1 and CDR2: SGHVS, FQNEAQ. Deletions cut 1 base from V and 4 bases from J, with 7 bases between. The CDR3 has 13 residues. CDR3 protein: CASSLEAAYGYTF. CDR3 in DNA: TGTGCCAGCAGCTTAGAGGCAGCCTATGGCTACACCTTC.

V is TRBV7-2 and J is TRBJ2-1, with D uncertain. CDR1 SGHTA and CDR2 FQGNSA come from the germline V gene. The CDR3 has 12 amino acids. V was shortened by 5 bases and J by 1 base, with 3 bases between the two germline ends. CDR3 loop: CASSPSYNEQFF. CDR3 nucleotides: TGTGCCAGCAGCCCTTCCTACAATGAGCAGTTCTTC.

The chain carries TRBV7-8 and TRBJ2-5; 9 bases agree with TRBD1. This CDR3 region has 18 residues. The V gene end was trimmed by 0 bases and the J gene end by 5 bases; junction bases not matched to a gene: 13. Germline-derived CDR1 and CDR2 are SGHVS and FQNEAQ. The CDR3, as DNA: TGTGCCAGCAGCTTAGCTTGGCCGGGACAGGGTTATTTTGAGACCCAGTACTTC. As protein: CASSLAWPGQGYFETQYF.

The genes are TRBV11-2 and TRBJ2-7; D uncertain. The CDR3 has 13 residues. Germline assignment: CDR1 SGHAT and CDR2 FQNNGV. Trimming cost V 6 bases and J 3 bases, with 12 bases left between them. Here the CDR3 reads CASSLTGRYEQYF. The DNA of the CDR3 is TGTGCCAGCAGTTTAACGGGTCGCTACGAGCAGTACTTC. The full variable domain, with the rest looked up from reference TRBV11-2 and TRBJ2-7, is EAGVAQSPRYKIIEKRQSVAFWCNPISGHATLYWYQQILGQGPKLLIQFQNNGVVDDSQLPKDRFSAERLKGVDSTLKIQPAKLEDSAVYLCASSLTGRYEQYFGPGTRLTVT.

For this clone: A read error is the likely source, as a far larger clone sits one nucleotide away. Lacking the conserved final phenylalanine or tryptophan, this CDR3 likely reflects a read error. The chain carries TRBV29-1 and TRBJ1-1; 9 bases fit TRBD1. Germline CDR1 SQVTM, CDR2 ANQGSEA. Trimming took 7 bases from V and 0 from J; bases not matched to a gene: 0. The CDR3 covers 12 residues. The DNA for the CDR3 is TGCAGCGGGGACAGGGTGAACACTGAAGCTTTCCTT. Translated: CSGDRVNTEAFL.

The V and J genes are TRBV4-2 and TRBJ2-3, with 8 nucleotides matching TRBD1. Germline CDR1 and CDR2: LGHNA and YNFKEQ. The CDR3 spans 16 residues. Trimming removed 0 bases from V and 6 bases from J; junction bases left unmatched: 8. Here the CDR3 DNA reads TGTGCCAGCAGCCAAGATACAGGGGGTGGGTATGATACGCAGTATTTT. Translation gives CASSQDTGGGYDTQYF.

The CDR3: CASSEGGAVDAEQFF. The CDR3 coding sequence is TGTGCCAGCAGTGAAGGGGGGGCGGTCGATGCTGAGCAGTTCTTC. This rearrangement joins TRBV2 to TRBJ2-1; the D call may be TRBD1 or TRBD2 (6 bases each). The germline V gene has CDR1 SNHLY and CDR2 FYNNEI. The CDR3 is made up of 15 amino acids. V lost 1 base and J 9 bases, leaving 16 bases between the germline ends.

A single count supports this clone. This chain connects TRBV7-3 to TRBJ2-2, with 12 bases fitting TRBD2. CDR1 is SGHTA and CDR2 is FQGTGA in the germline V gene. V shed 0 bases and J 6 bases; nucleotides not matched to a gene: 17. The CDR3 contains 21 residues. CDR3 sequence: CASSLTSQNEIGLAGSGELFF. DNA of the CDR3: TGTGCCAGCAGCTTAACGTCGCAGAACGAGATTGGACTAGCGGGATCCGGGGAGCTGTTTTTT.

This chain links TRBV15 with TRBJ2-5; TRBD1 is a possible D gene (6 bases). The CDR3 is 15 amino acids. Germline loops: CDR1 LNHNV, CDR2 YYDKDF (reference sequence). Trimming took off 0 bases at V and 1 base at J, with 9 bases between the two ends. The CDR3 sequence: CATSRDQGPQETQYF. For the CDR3, the DNA is TGTGCCACCAGCAGAGATCAGGGGCCCCAAGAGACCCAGTACTTC.

As to this clone: Other DNA sequences in this sample translate to the same CDR3. The gene calls are TRBV6-5 and TRBJ1-2; no reliable D call. Germline-derived CDR1 and CDR2 are MNHEY and SVGAGI. There are 13 residues in the CDR3. The V and J ends lost 7 bases and 1 base respectively, with 10 bases between them. The CDR3 sequence is CASTPSGNYGYTF. The CDR3 nucleotides are TGTGCCAGCACCCCATCCGGTAACTATGGCTACACCTTC.

CDR3 coding DNA: TGTGCCAGCAGCCGGGGGGACAGTCTCTCTGGAAACACCATATATTTT. This codes for CASSRGDSLSGNTIYF. The chain uses TRBV28 and TRBJ1-3; TRBD1 matches 7 bases. Germline V CDR1 and CDR2: MDHEN, SYDVKM. This CDR3 comprises 16 residues. The junction had 8 bases not matched to a gene; V was cut back by 6 bases and J by 0 bases.

This chain links TRBV30 with TRBJ1-2; 8 nucleotides agree with TRBD1. With 0 bases clipped from V and 8 bases from J, the junction kept 5 bases outside the gene matches. Germline CDR1 reads GTSNPN; CDR2 reads SVGIG (reference sequence). The CDR3 has 13 amino acids. The CDR3 reads CAWSVSGGLGYTF. As DNA, the CDR3 is TGTGCCTGGAGTGTCTCAGGGGGCTTAGGCTACACCTTC.